This paragraph covers one T cell receptor beta chain sequence. No cognate antigen has been identified for it. Within one base of it there is no much larger clone, and no base qualities were kept. The data were obtained in a study of cytomegalovirus exposure and HLA in healthy donors (TCRdb year 2017). About the study as a whole: An earlier analysis of roughly 570 of the donors reported 276 Gb of sequence data and approximately 120 million unique TCR beta sequences obtained from about 180 million T cells. In the later analysis, no new phenotypic data were used to find candidate immune exposures; instead, reliance was placed on TCR beta sequences and their occurrence across donors. An earlier analysis of around 580 of the donors used high-throughput TCR beta sequencing to judge whether each TCR beta V gene segment behaved as functional or pseudogenic. Every repertoire in the discovery cohort had been generated on one and the same sequencing platform. Donor age, sex, ethnicity and CMV serostatus were compiled together with the repertoire data. Among under 450 genotyped donors of the cohort, an average of roughly 240,000 unique TCR beta nucleotide sequences were sequenced per donor, around 20% of them non-productive. The aim of the study was to test whether cataloging public T cell receptors could identify signatures of past pathogen exposure. A later genetic analysis took genome-wide SNP genotypes for about 65% of the 666 donors and used that subset as a discovery cohort. An early release that covered 640 HLA-typed donors contained about 300 gigabases of sequencing data and 75 million to 100 million unique TCR sequences. Class I and class II HLA loci were covered by the typing at four-digit resolution. Typing coverage varied by locus: roughly 620-630 donors for A, B, C, DRB1 and DQB1; more than 500 for DQA1; around 610 for DPA1; around 450 for DPB1. Five DR-DQ haplotypes were handled as single units for association and clustering because linkage in the cohort was strong. The study profiled the T cell repertoires of under 850 subjects by immunosequencing and related them to cytomegalovirus serostatus. Besides the first cohort of 500 to 700 subjects, a separate validation cohort made up of roughly 120 different subjects was used. In a later analysis, previously published TCR beta repertoires from 500 to 750 donors were re-analyzed and high-resolution HLA genotyping was added so that TCR occurrence patterns could be studied. High-throughput TCR immunosequencing, statistical association of individual TCRs with disease status, and machine learning were combined to predict cytomegalovirus infection status. Among the approximately 430 genotyped donors, approximately 82% belonged to the genetic ancestry cluster associated with self-reported Caucasian donors. Study-wide conclusions, independent of this receptor: Assigning TCR associations to individual alleles was difficult when HLA alleles, especially DR and DQ, strongly co-occurred. Correlated functional status among segregating V segments might be attributable to linkage disequilibrium, but an unknown experimental factor could not be ruled out. A later analysis associated about 18,000 TCR beta sequences with specific HLA alleles at a false discovery rate of 0.05. Compared with equally common non-associated chains, HLA-associated TCR beta chains in a later analysis were more clonally expanded and had lower generation probabilities. Because HLA typing was unavailable for some donors at each locus, only the typed subset was used in association tests. For the cohort, immune exposure information was limited to CMV serostatus. In vitro tests confirmed that a few of the cytomegalovirus-associated TCR beta chains recognize cytomegalovirus antigens. A later analysis found that TCR association rates varied across HLA loci, with DRB1 alleles showing the most associated TCRs and HLA-C alleles the fewest. The earlier analysis of a few hundred of the donors excluded some 15 rarely observed V segments, including chromosome 9 orphons, because counts were too low. Broadly in line with IMGT annotations, most TCR beta V segments showed up in productive rearrangements about 87% or about 30% of the time in an earlier analysis of several hundred of the donors. This cohort had only TCR beta chains sequenced, and the lack of alpha or paired-chain data limited which features could be detected. A later genetic analysis associated a missense DCLRE1C variant with V-gene and J-gene trimming of TCR beta chains, and an independent cohort replicated the association. Presence/absence analyses assumed roughly uniform sequencing depth across donors, an assumption that may not hold. A further reported finding was that TCR beta sequences accurately predicted the HLA-A and HLA-B alleles for most subjects in the first cohort. Some IMGT-functional V segments, including TRBV6-2 and TRBV6-3, could not be distinguished by the 87-base-pair reads and were therefore excluded. A later genetic analysis reported fewer N-insertions in productive TCRs among donors in an Asian-associated ancestry cluster than the roughly 620-donor mean. In a later analysis, most CMV-associated TCR beta chains were found to appear HLA-restricted, with HLA associations seemingly driven largely by CMV exposure. The classifier was reported to diagnose cytomegalovirus status with high specificity and sensitivity in both the original and validation cohorts. Across donors, most TCR sequences were observed very rarely, whereas some public TCRs were present in many individuals. The authors suggested that the approach could potentially be generalized to other disease states and immunological phenotypes. A total of 150 to 200 TCR beta chains were listed by the study as associated with cytomegalovirus. A cluster of highly shared sequence variants was judged likely to be a technical artifact of the sequencing pipeline. Several of the top co-occurrence clusters appeared to be linked to parvovirus B19, influenza, CMV and Epstein-Barr virus, according to a later analysis.

V and J are truncated by 0 bases and 0 bases respectively, leaving an intervening sequence of 6 bases. From its cysteine to its phenylalanine, the CDR3 spans 15 amino acids. Here the CDR3 DNA is all that survives: 45 bases in frame from base 1. CDR1 is given as SGHRS and CDR2 as YFSETQ, both from the germline V gene. Library preparation was by the immunoSEQ multiplex PCR assay. A mixture of 60 forward primers for TCR Vbeta segments and 13 reverse primers for TCR Jbeta segments was used in the multiplex PCR. The CDR3 region of rearranged TCR beta genes was amplified from genomic DNA by a multiplex PCR assay. On the Illumina HiSeq System, the amplified TCR beta libraries were sequenced as 87-base-pair reads. The paper's processing steps were these. A later analysis counted tens of millions of unique TCR beta chains across the 640 or so repertoires, and roughly 10 million of these chains were shared by at least two donors. Raw reads were error-corrected and collapsed into unique sequences by a nearest-neighbor algorithm in which closely related sequences were merged to remove PCR and sequencing errors. To assign V, D and J gene segments, CDR3 sequences were aligned to IMGT reference sequences. For a sequence to be retained, a match of at least six nucleotides to both a V gene segment and a J gene segment was required. A rearrangement counted as productive if the CDR3 had no stop codons and remained in frame with V and J, and every other rearrangement counted as non-productive. Following IMGT convention, CDR3 was defined as the stretch from the second conserved V-encoded cysteine to the conserved J-encoded phenylalanine. In an earlier analysis of 587 of the donors, sequences lacking an unambiguous match to a single V gene segment were excluded. An earlier analysis of approximately 590 of the donors called V segments functional above 56.7% productive rearrangements and segregating when the between-donor standard deviation exceeded 5%. To diagnose cytomegalovirus status from the catalog of TCR beta chain sequences, a statistical classification framework was built. In a later analysis, V and J genes were assigned by comparing TCR nucleotide sequences against IMGT/GENE-DB human TR gene sequences. The TCRdist pipeline was used in a later analysis to assign CDR3 sequences and most-parsimonious VDJ recombination scenarios. In a later analysis, every TCR beta chain was defined by the combination of its CDR3 amino acid sequence and its V-gene family, and reads without a unique V-gene family were dropped. In a later analysis, 500 to 700 highly shared, low-generation-probability nucleotide sequences were removed to address suspected cross-contamination and a sequencing artifact. In a later analysis, a clonal expansion index for each public chain was calculated from normalized within-repertoire ranks of inferred template counts. A later analysis computed generation probabilities with a VDJ recombination model fitted to out-of-frame rearrangements, and checked the results against IGoR. Hypergeometric tests were used in a later analysis to score TCR-TCR, TCR-HLA and TCR-CMV co-occurrence, with a repertoire-size bias correction applied to the TCR pairs. False discovery rates were estimated in a later analysis by permuting HLA or CMV assignments 20 times. A later analysis grouped co-occurring TCRs with DBSCAN, adding TCRdist sequence similarity when clustering within HLA-allele-positive subsets. Repertoires with fewer than 30,000 or more than 120,000 public chains were left out of co-occurrence clustering, as were about five repertoires with anomalous nucleotide sharing. TCRdb provides this immuneACCESS table in a form limited to in-frame rearrangements. Some clones are lacking; in checked studies, under half of them reflect an unresolved V gene, and why the rest are absent is not known. That table furnishes V, J and clone size, whereas the DNA furnished D and trimming. This sample gives about 100,000 clones in total; around 84% of them show up just once. More than 0.95% of the sample goes to the ten largest clones.

In total, more than 500 healthy bone marrow donors made up the cohort. At the time of sampling, every cohort member was nominally healthy, though immune exposures that went unrecorded were likely present. The donor was CMV seronegative and was included in the group of 352 seronegative cohort members. Every donor gave a peripheral blood sample, and the peripheral blood mononuclear cells from that sample were used for TCR beta sequencing. The Qiagen DNeasy Blood Extraction Kit was used to extract genomic DNA from the blood cell samples. The receptor was isolated from a young woman in good health and CMV-seronegative. The rearrangement combines TRBV5-1 with TRBJ1-4, with no reliable assignment of the D segment. Material: PBMCs. The DNA reads TGCGCCAGCAGCTTGGCACCAGCAACTAATGAAAAACTGTTTTTT. This yields the protein CASSLAPATNEKLFF.